What follows describes a single TCR beta chain. Clones were sequenced by immunoSEQ multiplex PCR, and TCRdb holds only the in-frame ones, with some missing. The data contain roughly 11,000 clones, approximately 91% of them singletons. The source of the sample is a study of tumor T cells in aggressive B-cell lymphoma. Between the trimmed V and J ends, which lost 4 bases and 5 bases, there was a span of 18 bases. Per the germline V gene, CDR1 is SQVTM and CDR2 is ANQGSEA. The CDR3 is made up of 14 amino acids. The V call is TRBV29-1, the J call TRBJ2-7; possibly TRBD1 for D (5 bases). The receptor's source is an adult with diffuse large B cell lymphoma. The specimen was tumor tissue. The CDR3, as DNA: TGCAGCGTTGGTAAGAAGGGGATGGTCGACGAGCAGTACTTC. It specifies CSVGKKGMVDEQYF.